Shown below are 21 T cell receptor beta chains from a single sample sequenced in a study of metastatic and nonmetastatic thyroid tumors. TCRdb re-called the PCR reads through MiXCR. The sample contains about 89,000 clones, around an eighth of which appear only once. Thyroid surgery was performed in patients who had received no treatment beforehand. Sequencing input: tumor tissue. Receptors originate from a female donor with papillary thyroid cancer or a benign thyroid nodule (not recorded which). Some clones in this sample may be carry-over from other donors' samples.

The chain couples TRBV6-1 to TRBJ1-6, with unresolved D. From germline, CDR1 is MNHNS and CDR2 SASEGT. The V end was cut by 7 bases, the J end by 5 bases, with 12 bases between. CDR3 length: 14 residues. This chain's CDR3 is CASTDGRDNSPLHF. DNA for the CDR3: TGTGCCAGCACCGACGGGAGAGATAATTCACCCCTCCACTTT.

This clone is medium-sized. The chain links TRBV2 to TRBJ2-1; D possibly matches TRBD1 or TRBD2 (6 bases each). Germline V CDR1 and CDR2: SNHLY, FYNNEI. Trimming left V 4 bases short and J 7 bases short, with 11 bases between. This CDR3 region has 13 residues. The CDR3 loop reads CASSAQGRNEQFF. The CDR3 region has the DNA TGTGCCAGCAGTGCCCAGGGGAGGAATGAGCAGTTCTTC.

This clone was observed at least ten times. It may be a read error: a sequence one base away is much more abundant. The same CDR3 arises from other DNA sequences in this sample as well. CDR3 sequence: CASRGWSSPFNNSPLHF. The CDR3 DNA is TGTGCCAGTAGGGGATGGTCGAGCCCATTCAACAATTCACCCCTCCACTTT. This chain connects TRBV27 to TRBJ1-6, with a tentative D call TRBD1 (5 bases). CDR3 length equals 17 residues. Trimming stripped 9 bases from V and 7 bases from J, with 25 bases between. Germline V lookup: CDR1 MNHEY, CDR2 SMNVEV (reference sequence).

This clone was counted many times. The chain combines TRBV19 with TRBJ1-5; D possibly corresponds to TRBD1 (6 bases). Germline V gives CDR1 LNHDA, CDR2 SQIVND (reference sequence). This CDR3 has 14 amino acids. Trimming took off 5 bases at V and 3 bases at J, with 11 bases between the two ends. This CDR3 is CASSPGQYNQPQHF. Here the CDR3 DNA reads TGTGCCAGTAGTCCAGGACAGTACAATCAGCCCCAGCATTTT.

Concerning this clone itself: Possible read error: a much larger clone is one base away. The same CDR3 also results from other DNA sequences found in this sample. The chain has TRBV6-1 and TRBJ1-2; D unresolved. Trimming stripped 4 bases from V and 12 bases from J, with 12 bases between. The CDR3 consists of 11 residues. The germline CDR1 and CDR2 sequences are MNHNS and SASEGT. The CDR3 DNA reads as TGTGCCAGCAGTGCAAGCGCAGCTAACACCTTC. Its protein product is CASSASAANTF.

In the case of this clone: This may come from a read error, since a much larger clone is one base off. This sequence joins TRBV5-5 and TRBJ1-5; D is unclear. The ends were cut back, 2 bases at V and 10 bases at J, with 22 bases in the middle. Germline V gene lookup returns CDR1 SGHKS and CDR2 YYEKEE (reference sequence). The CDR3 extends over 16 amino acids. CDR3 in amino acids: CASSFGIGSGAHPQHF. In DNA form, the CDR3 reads TGTGCCAGCAGCTTTGGTATAGGGTCGGGAGCTCATCCCCAGCATTTT.

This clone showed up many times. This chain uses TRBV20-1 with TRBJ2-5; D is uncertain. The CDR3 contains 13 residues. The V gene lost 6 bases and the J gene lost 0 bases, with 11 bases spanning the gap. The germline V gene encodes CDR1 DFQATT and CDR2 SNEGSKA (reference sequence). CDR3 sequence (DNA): TGCAGTGCCTCCGGGCTCTACCAAGAGACCCAGTACTTC. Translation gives CSASGLYQETQYF.

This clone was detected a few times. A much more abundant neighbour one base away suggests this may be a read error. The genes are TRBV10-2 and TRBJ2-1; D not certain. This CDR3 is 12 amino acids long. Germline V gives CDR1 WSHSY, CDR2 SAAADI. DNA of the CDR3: TGCGCCAGCAGTGACGGGTACAATGAGCGGTTCTTC. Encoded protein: CASSDGYNERFF.

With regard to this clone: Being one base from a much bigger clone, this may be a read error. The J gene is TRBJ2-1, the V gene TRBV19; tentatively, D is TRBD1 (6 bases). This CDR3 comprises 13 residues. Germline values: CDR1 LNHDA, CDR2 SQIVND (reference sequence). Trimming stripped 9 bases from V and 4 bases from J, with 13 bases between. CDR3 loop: CASQSGQYNEQFF. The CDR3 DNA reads TGTGCCAGCCAATCCGGACAGTACAATGAGCAGTTCTTC.

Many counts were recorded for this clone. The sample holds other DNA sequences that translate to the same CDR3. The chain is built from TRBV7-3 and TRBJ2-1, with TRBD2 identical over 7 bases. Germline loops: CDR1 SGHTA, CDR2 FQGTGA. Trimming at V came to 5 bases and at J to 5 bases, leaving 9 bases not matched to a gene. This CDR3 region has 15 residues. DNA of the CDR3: TGTGCCAGCAGCCAATGGGACTATCAGAACAATGAGCAGTTCTTC. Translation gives CASSQWDYQNNEQFF.

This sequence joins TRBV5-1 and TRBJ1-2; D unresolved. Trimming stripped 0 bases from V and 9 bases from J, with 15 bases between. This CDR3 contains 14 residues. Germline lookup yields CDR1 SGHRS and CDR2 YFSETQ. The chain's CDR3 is CASSLGPLGGCYTF. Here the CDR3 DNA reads TGCGCCAGCAGCTTGGGACCCCTGGGTGGTTGCTACACCTTC.

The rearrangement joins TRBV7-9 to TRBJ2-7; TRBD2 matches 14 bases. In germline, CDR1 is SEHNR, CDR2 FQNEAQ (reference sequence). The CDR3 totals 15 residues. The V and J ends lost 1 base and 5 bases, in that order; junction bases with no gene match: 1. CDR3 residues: CASSLEGLAGDEQYF. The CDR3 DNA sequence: TGTGCCAGCAGCTTAGAGGGACTAGCGGGAGACGAGCAGTACTTC.

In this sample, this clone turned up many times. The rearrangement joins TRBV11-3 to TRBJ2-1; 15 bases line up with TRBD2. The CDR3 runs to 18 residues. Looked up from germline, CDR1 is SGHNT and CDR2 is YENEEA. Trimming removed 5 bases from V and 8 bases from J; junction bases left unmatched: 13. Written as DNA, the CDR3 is TGTGCCAGCAGCCCACCCTCGGGACTAGCGGGAGGTCGCGATGAGCAGTTCTTC. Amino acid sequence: CASSPPSGLAGGRDEQFF.

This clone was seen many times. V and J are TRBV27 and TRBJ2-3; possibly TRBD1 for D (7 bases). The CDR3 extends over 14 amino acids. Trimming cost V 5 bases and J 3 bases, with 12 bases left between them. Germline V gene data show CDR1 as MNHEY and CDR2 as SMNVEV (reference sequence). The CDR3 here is CASSLRGVTDTQYF. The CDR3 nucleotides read TGTGCCAGCAGTCTCAGGGGGGTAACAGATACGCAGTATTTT.

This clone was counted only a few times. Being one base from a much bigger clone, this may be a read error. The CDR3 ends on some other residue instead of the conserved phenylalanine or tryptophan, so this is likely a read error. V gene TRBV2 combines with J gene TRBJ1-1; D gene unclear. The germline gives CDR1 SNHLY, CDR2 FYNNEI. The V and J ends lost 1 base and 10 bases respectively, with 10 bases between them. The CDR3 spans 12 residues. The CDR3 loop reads CASSEGPIRAFS. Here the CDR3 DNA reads TGTGCCAGCAGTGAAGGTCCTATACGAGCTTTCTCT.

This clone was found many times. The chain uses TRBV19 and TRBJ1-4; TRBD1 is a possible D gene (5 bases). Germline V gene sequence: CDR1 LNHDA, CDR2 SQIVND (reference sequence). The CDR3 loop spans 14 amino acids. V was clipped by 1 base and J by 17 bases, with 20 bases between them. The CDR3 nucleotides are TGTGCCAGTAGTATAGTAGGGGTCAATTCCCCCTTTTTTTTT. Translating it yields CASSIVGVNSPFFF.

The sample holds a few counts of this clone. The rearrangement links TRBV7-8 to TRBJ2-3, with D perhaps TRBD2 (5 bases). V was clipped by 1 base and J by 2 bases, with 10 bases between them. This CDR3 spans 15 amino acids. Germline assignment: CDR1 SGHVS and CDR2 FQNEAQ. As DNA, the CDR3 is TGTGCCAGCAGCTTAGACAGCGGATACACAGATACGCAGTATTTT. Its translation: CASSLDSGYTDTQYF.

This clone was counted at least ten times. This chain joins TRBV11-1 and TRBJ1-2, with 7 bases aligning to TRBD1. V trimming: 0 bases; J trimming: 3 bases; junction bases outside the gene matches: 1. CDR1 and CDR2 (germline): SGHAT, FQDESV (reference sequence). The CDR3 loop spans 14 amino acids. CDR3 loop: CASSLAGGDYGYTF. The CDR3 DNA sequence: TGTGCCAGCAGCTTAGCAGGGGGCGACTATGGCTACACCTTC.

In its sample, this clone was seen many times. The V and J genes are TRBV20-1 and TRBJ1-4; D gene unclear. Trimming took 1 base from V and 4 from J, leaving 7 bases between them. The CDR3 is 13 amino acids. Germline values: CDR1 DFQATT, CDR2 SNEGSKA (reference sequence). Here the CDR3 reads CSARVTLNEKLFF. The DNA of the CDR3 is TGCAGTGCTAGAGTGACACTTAATGAAAAACTGTTTTTT.

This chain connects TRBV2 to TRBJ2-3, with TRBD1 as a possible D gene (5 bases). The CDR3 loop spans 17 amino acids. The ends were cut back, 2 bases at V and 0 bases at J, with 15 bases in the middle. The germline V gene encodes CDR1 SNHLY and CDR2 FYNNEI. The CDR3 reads CASSEKQGLPSTDTQYF. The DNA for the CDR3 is TGTGCCAGCAGTGAAAAGCAGGGCCTACCTAGCACAGATACGCAGTATTTT.

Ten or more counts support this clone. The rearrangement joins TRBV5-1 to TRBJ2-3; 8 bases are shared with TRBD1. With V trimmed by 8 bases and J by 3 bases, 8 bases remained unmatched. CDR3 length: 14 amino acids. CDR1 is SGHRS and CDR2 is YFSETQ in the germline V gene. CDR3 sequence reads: CASKTGAGTDTQYF. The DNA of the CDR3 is TGCGCCAGTAAGACAGGGGCCGGTACAGATACGCAGTATTTT. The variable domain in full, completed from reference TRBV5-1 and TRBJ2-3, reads KAGVTQTPRYLIKTRGQQVTLSCSPISGHRSVSWYQQTPGQGLQFLFEYFSETQRNKGNFPGRFSGRQFSNSRSEMNVSTLELGDSALYLCASKTGAGTDTQYFGPGTRLTVL.